A selection of T cell receptor beta chains follows, all from one sample in a study of T cells after yellow fever vaccination. TCRdb recomputed calls from the 5' RACE reads with MiXCR, one row per CDR3 protein. The sample includes about 360,000 distinct CDR3 sequences, around 6.4% of them seen just once. Sequenced here: PBMCs, sampled 5 days after the yellow fever booster vaccination. All receptors come from a man aged 25-45 years who received the YFV17D yellow fever vaccine. CDR3s include the opening cysteine and the closing phenylalanine or tryptophan. A D gene is named only where the DNA matches it firmly. The size entry is marked missing in some rows and otherwise reads once, few, many or a size class.

TGTGCCAGCAGCGGCTACAGGACCGTAGGCGTCGAGCAGTACTTC CASSGYRTVGVEQYF TRBV5-6 - - TRBJ2-7
TGTGCCAGCAGCCCACCGGGGGCCGGGAATTCACCCCTCCACTTT CASSPPGAGNSPLHF TRBV9 - - TRBJ1-6
TGTGCCAGCAAACGGGGGAACGAGCAGTACTTC CASKRGNEQYF TRBV11-1 few - TRBJ2-7
TGTGCCACTTCTAGCGGGTACGGCACCGGGGAGCTGTTTTTT CATSSGYGTGELFF TRBV24-1 many TRBD2 TRBJ2-2
TGTGCCAGCTCACCTCCCGGGACAGGATTAGATGAGCAGTTCTTC CASSPPGTGLDEQFF TRBV18 - TRBD1 TRBJ2-1
TGTGCCTGGAGACGGGCCGCGGGCACCGGGGAGCTGTTTTTT CAWRRAAGTGELFF TRBV30 many - TRBJ2-2
TGCAGTGCTCCCGAGGGGGTGGCAAGTGGCTACACCTTC CSAPEGVASGYTF TRBV20-1 - - TRBJ1-2
TGTGCCAGCAGCTTGTTAGGACACTCATACGAGCAGTACTTC CASSLLGHSYEQYF TRBV11-2 many - TRBJ2-7
TGCAGTGCCCAGGGACTCCTCTCCTACAATGAGCAGTTCTTC CSAQGLLSYNEQFF TRBV20-1 few - TRBJ2-1
TGCGCCAGCAGCCAGACCGGGGCGGGCAATGAGCAGTTCTTC CASSQTGAGNEQFF TRBV4-3 - - TRBJ2-1
TGTGCCAGCAGTTTATCCACAATCTCACCCCTCCACTTT CASSLSTISPLHF TRBV27 - - TRBJ1-6
TGTGCCAGCAGCCAGAACCGCTGGGGTAATGAGCAGTTCTTC CASSQNRWGNEQFF TRBV14 - - TRBJ2-1
TGCAGTGCTAGGGGGGGCGCCCTCTCCTACAATGAGCAGTTCTTC CSARGGALSYNEQFF TRBV20-1 few - TRBJ2-1
TGCAGTGCTAGAGATACACTAGCGGGACAGACCCAGTACTTC CSARDTLAGQTQYF TRBV20-1 few TRBD2 TRBJ2-5
TGTGCCAGCTCACCGGGGGCTAGCGGGAGCTACAATGAGCAGTTCTTC CASSPGASGSYNEQFF TRBV18 few TRBD2 TRBJ2-1
TGTGCCAGCAGCCAACTCTCTAGCGGGAGTATTTCCGGGGAGCTGTTTTTT CASSQLSSGSISGELFF TRBV28 many TRBD2 TRBJ2-2
TGCGCCAGCAGACCCCGCGGTAATGAAAAACTGTTTTTT CASRPRGNEKLFF TRBV5-1 - - TRBJ1-4
TGTGCCAGCAGCCAAGAAGGGACCAAGTCCTACAATGAGCAGTTCTTC CASSQEGTKSYNEQFF TRBV14 - - TRBJ2-1
TGTGCCAGCAGGCCTCTGGTCGGGACAGGGTGGAATGAGCAGTTCTTC CASRPLVGTGWNEQFF TRBV11-2 few TRBD1 TRBJ2-1
TGTGCCAGCAGTTACTCGAGGGGCAGGGTTCGAAATCAGCCCCAGCATTTT CASSYSRGRVRNQPQHF TRBV6-2/TRBV6-3 - - TRBJ1-5
TGTGCCAGCAGTTTTCAGGGACAGGGCGACTACGAGCAGTACTTC CASSFQGQGDYEQYF TRBV27 - TRBD1 TRBJ2-7
TGCAGCGTTGTAGGCAGCGGGAGGGCCTCCGCCTACCAAGAGACCCAGTACTTC CSVVGSGRASAYQETQYF TRBV29-1 few TRBD2 TRBJ2-5
TGTGCCAGCAGCCTAATGGGACATTCAGAGACCCAGTACTTC CASSLMGHSETQYF TRBV7-2 few - TRBJ2-5
TGTGCCAGCTCGGTGACAGGGACCCCGACCTACAATGAGCAGTTCTTC CASSVTGTPTYNEQFF TRBV18 many TRBD1 TRBJ2-1
TGTGCCAGCAGTTTTCCGGGGGAGGGAGGCGAGCAGTACTTC CASSFPGEGGEQYF TRBV6-2/TRBV6-3 many TRBD2 TRBJ2-7
TGTGCCATCAGTGAGGGACAGGGAGTAGTAGGTGGGGCCAACGTCCTGACTTTC CAISEGQGVVGGANVLTF TRBV2 - TRBD1 TRBJ2-6
TGTGCCAGCAGTCGCACTGACAGGCAATCCTACAATGAGCAGTTCTTC CASSRTDRQSYNEQFF TRBV7-8 many - TRBJ2-1
TGCAGTGCTAGTCCCTCCTTGTGGGGCCGGAACACTGAAGCTTTCTTT CSASPSLWGRNTEAFF TRBV20-1 many - TRBJ1-1
TGTGCCAGCAGCTTCATTGCGGGAGGGTACTACGAGCAGTACTTC CASSFIAGGYYEQYF TRBV7-8 few TRBD2 TRBJ2-7
TGTGCCAGCAGTGGCTGGGGGGGAAACTACGAGCAGTACTTC CASSGWGGNYEQYF TRBV28 many TRBD2 TRBJ2-7
TGTGCCAGCAGTTTTGAGGAACCTGAGCTCTACGAGCAGTACTTC CASSFEEPELYEQYF TRBV28 few - TRBJ2-7
TGTGCCAGCAGCCGGGACATCGGGGAGCTGTTTTTT CASSRDIGELFF TRBV7-2 many - TRBJ2-2
TGTGCCAGCAGCTTATTTCCAGGGTCTAATGAAAAACTGTTTTTT CASSLFPGSNEKLFF TRBV7-2 - - TRBJ1-4
TGTGCCGGCTCGGGGGCCACCCGTGAGACCCAGTACTTC CAGSGATRETQYF TRBV28 few - TRBJ2-5